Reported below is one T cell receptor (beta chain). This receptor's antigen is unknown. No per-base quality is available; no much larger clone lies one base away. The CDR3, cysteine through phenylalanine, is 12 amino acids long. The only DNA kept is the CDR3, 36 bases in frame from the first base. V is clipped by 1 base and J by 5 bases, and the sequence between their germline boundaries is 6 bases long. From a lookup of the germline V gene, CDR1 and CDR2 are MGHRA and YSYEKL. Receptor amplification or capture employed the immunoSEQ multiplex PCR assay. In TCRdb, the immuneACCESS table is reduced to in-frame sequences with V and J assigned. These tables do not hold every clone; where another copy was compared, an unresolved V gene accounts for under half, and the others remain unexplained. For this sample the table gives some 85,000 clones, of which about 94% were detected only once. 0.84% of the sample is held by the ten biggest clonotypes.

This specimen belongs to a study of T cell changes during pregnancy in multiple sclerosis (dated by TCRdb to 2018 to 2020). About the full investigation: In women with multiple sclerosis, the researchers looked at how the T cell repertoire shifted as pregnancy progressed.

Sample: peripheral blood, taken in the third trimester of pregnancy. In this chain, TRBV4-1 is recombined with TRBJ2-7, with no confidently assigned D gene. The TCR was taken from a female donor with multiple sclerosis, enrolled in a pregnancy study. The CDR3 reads CASSQGQNEQYF. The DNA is TGCGCCAGCAGCCAAGGACAAAACGAGCAGTACTTC.